This T cell receptor beta chain was identified during a study of T cell repertoires in cytomegalovirus infection. Study information: As its CMV epitopes, the study selected recently identified HLA-C-restricted and well-studied HLA-B-restricted targets.

A single record per CDR3 protein comes from TCRdb applying MiXCR to the reads. This table has hundreds of thousands of distinct CDR3 sequences, roughly 46% appearing once. This clonotype was seen at least ten times. What it binds is unknown. The sample was cultured PBMCs, taken from culture after CMV antigen stimulation. This clonotype originated in a human donor in good health (CMV status not recorded). Some clones in this sample may be carry-over from other donors' samples.

The DNA for the CDR3 is TGTGCCAGCAGCTTCGGTGGATACACAGATACGCAGTATTTT. Amino acid sequence: CASSFGGYTDTQYF. V and J are TRBV7-2 and TRBJ2-3; D not resolved. Trimming pared 3 bases from V and 2 bases from J, leaving 9 bases between. The CDR3 is made up of 14 amino acids. Per the germline V gene, CDR1 is SGHTA and CDR2 is FQGNSA. The full variable domain, rest sourced from reference TRBV7-2 and TRBJ2-3, is GAGVSQSPSNKVTEKGKDVELRCDPISGHTALYWYRQSLGQGLEFLIYFQGNSAPDKSGLPSDRFSAERTGGSVSTLTIQRTQQEDSAVYLCASSFGGYTDTQYFGPGTRLTVL.